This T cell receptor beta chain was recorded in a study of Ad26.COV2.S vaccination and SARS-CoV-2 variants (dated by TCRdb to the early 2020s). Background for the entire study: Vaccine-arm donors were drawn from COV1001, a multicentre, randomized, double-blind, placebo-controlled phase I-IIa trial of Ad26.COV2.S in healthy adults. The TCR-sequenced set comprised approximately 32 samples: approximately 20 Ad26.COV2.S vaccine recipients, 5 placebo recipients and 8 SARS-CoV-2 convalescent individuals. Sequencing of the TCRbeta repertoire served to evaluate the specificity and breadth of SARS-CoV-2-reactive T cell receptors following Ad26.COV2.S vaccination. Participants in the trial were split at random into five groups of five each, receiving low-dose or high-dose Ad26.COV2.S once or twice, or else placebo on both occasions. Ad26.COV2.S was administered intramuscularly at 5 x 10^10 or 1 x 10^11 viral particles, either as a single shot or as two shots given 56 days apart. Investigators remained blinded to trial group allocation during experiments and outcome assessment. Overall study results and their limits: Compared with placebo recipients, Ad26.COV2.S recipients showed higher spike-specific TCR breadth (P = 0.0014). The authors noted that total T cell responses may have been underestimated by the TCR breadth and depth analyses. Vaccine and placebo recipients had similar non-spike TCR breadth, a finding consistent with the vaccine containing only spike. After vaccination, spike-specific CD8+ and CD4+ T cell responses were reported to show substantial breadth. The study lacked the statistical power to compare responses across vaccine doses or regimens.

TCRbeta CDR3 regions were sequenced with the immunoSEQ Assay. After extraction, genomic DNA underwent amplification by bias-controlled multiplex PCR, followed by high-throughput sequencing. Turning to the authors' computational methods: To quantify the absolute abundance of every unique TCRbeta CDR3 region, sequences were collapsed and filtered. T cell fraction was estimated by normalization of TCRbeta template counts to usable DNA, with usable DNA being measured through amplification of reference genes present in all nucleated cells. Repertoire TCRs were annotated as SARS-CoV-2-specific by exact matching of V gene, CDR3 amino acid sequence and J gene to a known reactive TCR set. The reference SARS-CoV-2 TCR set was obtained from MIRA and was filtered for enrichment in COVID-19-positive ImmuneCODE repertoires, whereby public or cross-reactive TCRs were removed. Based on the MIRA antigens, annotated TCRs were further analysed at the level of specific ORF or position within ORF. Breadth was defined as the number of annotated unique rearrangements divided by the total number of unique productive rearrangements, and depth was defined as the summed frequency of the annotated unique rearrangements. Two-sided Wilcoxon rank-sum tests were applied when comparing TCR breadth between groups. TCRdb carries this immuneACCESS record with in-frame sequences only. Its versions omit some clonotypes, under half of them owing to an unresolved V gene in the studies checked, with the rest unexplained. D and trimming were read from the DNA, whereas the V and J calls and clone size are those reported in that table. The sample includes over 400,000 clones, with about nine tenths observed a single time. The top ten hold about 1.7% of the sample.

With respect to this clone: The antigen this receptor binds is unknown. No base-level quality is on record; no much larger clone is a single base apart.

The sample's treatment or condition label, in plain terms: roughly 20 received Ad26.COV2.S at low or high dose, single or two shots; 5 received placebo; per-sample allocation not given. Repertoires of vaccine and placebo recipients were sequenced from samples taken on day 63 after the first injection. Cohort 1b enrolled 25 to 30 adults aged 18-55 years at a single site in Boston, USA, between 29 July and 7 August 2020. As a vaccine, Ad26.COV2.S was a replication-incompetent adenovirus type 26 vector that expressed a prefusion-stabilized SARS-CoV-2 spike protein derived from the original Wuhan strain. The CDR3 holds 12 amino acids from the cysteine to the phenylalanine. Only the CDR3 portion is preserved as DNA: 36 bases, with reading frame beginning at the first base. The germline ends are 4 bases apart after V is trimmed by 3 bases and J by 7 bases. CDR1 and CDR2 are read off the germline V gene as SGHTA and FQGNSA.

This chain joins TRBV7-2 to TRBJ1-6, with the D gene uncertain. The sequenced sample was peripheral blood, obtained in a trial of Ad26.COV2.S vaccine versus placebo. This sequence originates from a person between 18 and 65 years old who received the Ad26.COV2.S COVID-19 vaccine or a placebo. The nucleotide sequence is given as TGTGCCAGCAGCTTTTTAAATTCACCCCTCCACTTT. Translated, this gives CASSFLNSPLHF.